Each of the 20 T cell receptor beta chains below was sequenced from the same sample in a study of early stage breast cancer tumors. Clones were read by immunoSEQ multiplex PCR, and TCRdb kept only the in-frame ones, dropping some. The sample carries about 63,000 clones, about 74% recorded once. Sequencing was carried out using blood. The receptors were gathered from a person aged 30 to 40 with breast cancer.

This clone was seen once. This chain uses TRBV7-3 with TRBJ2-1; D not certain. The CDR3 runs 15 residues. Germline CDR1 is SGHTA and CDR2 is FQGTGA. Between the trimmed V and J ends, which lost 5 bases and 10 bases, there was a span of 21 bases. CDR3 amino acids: CASSPRRTLVGEQFF. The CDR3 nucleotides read TGTGCCAGCAGCCCCAGACGGACCCTAGTCGGAGAGCAGTTCTTC.

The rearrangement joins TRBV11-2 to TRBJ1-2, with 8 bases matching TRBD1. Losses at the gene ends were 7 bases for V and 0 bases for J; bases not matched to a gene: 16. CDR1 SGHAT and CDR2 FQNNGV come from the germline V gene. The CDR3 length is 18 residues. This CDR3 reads CASNPRADRGRANYGYTF. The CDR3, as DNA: TGTGCCAGCAACCCAAGGGCCGACAGGGGTAGGGCTAACTATGGCTACACCTTC. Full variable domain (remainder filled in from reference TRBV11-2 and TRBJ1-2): EAGVAQSPRYKIIEKRQSVAFWCNPISGHATLYWYQQILGQGPKLLIQFQNNGVVDDSQLPKDRFSAERLKGVDSTLKIQPAKLEDSAVYLCASNPRADRGRANYGYTFGSGTRLTVV.

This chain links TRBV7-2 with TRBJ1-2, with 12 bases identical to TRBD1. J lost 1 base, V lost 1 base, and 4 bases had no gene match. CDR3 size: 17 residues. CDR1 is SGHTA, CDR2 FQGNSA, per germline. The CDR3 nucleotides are TGTGCCAGCAGCTTAGGGGGACAGGGGGCTGTTAACTATGGCTACACCTTC. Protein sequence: CASSLGGQGAVNYGYTF.

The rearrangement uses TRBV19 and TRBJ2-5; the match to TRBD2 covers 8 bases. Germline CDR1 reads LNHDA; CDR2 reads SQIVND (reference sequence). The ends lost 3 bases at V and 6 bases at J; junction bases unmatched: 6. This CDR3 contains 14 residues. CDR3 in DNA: TGTGCCAGTAGTATGGGGGCGGGAGGACAGACCCAGTACTTC. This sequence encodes CASSMGAGGQTQYF.

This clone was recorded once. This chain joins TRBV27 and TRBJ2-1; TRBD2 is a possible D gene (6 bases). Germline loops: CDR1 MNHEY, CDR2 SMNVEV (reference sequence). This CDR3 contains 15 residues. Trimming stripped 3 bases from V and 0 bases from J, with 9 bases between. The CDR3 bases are TGTGCCAGCAGTTTTATGGAGGGCTCCTACAATGAGCAGTTCTTC. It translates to CASSFMEGSYNEQFF.

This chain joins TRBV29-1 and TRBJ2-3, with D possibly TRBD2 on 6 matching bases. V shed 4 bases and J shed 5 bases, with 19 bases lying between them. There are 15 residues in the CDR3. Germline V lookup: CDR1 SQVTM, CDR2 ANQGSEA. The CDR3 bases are TGCAGCGTTGGAGTCCCTGGGAGGAATGGAGATACGCAGTATTTT. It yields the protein CSVGVPGRNGDTQYF.

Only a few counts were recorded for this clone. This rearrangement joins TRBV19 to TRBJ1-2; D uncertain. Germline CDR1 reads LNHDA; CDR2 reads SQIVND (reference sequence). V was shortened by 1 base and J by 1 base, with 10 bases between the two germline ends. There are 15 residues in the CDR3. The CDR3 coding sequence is TGTGCCAGTAGTATAGGTGGTTTCAATAACTATGGCTACACCTTC. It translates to CASSIGGFNNYGYTF.

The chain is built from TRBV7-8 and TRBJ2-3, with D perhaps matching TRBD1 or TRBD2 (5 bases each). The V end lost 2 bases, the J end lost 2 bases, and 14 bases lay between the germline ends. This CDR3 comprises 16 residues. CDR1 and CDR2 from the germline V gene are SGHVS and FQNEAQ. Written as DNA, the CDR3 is TGTGCCAGCAGCTTAAACGGGGCAGTATCCACAGATACGCAGTATTTT. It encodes CASSLNGAVSTDTQYF.

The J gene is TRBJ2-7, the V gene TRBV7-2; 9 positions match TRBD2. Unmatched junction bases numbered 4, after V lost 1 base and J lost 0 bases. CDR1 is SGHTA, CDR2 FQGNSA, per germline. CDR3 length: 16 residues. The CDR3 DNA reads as TGTGCCAGCAGCTTAGTGCCTAGCGGGAACTCCTACGAGCAGTACTTC. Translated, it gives CASSLVPSGNSYEQYF. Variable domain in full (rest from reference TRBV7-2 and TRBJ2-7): GAGVSQSPSNKVTEKGKDVELRCDPISGHTALYWYRQSLGQGLEFLIYFQGNSAPDKSGLPSDRFSAERTGGSVSTLTIQRTQQEDSAVYLCASSLVPSGNSYEQYFGPGTRLTVT.

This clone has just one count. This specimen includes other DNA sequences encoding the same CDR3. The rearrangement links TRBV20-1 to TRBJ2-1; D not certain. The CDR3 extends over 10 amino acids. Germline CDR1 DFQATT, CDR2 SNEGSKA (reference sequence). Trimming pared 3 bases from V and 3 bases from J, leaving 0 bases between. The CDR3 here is CSASYNEQFF. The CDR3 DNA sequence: TGCAGTGCTAGCTACAATGAGCAGTTCTTC.

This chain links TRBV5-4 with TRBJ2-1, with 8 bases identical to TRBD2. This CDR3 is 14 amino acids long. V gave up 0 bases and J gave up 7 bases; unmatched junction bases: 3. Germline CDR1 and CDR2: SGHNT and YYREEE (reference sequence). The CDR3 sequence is CASSLGLAPNEQFF. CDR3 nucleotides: TGTGCCAGCAGCTTGGGACTAGCGCCGAATGAGCAGTTCTTC.

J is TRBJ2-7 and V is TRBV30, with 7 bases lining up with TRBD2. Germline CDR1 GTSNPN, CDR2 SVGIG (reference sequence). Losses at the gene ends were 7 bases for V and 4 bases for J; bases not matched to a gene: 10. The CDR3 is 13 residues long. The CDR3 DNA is TGTGCCTATGGGGGACTATCCTTGTACGAGCAGTACTTC. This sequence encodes CAYGGLSLYEQYF. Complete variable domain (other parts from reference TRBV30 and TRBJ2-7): SQTIHQWPATLVQPVGSPLSLECTVEGTSNPNLYWYRQAAGRGLQLLFYSVGIGQISSEVPQNLSASRPQDRQFILSSKKLLLSDSGFYLCAYGGLSLYEQYFGPGTRLTVT.

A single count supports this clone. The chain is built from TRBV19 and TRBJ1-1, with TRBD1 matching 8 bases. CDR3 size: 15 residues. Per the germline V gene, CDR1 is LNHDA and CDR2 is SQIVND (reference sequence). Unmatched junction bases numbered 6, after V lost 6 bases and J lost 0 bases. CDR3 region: CASSPGGHVNTEAFF. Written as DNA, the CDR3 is TGTGCCAGTAGCCCAGGGGGCCATGTGAACACTGAAGCTTTCTTT.

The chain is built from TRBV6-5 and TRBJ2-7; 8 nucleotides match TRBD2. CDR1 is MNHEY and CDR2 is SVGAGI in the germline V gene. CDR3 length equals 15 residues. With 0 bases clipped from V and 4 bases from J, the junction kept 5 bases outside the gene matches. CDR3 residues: CASSYSRSSGYEQYF. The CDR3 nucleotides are TGTGCCAGCAGTTACTCGAGATCTAGCGGGTACGAGCAGTACTTC.

CDR3 sequence: CASRLGSGEDTQYF. The DNA of the CDR3 is TGTGCCAGCAGATTGGGTAGCGGGGAAGATACGCAGTATTTT. The rearrangement links TRBV6-1 to TRBJ2-3, with 8 positions matching TRBD2. The ends lost 6 bases at V and 5 bases at J; junction bases unmatched: 7. The CDR3 runs to 14 residues. Looked up from germline, CDR1 is MNHNS and CDR2 is SASEGT.

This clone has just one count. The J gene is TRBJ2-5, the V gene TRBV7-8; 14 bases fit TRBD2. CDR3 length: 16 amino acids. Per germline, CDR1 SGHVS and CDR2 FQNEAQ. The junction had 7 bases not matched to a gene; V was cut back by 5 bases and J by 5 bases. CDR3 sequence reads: CASSTRTSGRLETQYF. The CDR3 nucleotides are TGTGCCAGCAGCACAAGGACTAGCGGGAGGTTGGAGACCCAGTACTTC.

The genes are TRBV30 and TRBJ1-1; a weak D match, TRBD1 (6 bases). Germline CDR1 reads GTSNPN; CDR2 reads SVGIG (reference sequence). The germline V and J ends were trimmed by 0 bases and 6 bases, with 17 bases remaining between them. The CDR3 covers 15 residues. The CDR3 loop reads CAWSVHLQGLAEAFF. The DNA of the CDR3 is TGTGCCTGGAGTGTACACCTGCAGGGGCTCGCTGAAGCTTTCTTT.

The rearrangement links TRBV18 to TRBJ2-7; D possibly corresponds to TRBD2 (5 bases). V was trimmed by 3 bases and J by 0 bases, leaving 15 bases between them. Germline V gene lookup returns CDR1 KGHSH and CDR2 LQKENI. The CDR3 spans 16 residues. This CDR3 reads CASSPPHSGSSYEQYF. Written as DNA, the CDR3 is TGTGCCAGCTCACCCCCCCATAGTGGGAGCTCCTACGAGCAGTACTTC. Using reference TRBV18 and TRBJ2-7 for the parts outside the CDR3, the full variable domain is NAGVMQNPRHLVRRRGQEARLRCSPMKGHSHVYWYRQLPEEGLKFMVYLQKENIIDESGMPKERFSAEFPKEGPSILRIQQVVRGDSAAYFCASSPPHSGSSYEQYFGPGTRLTVT.

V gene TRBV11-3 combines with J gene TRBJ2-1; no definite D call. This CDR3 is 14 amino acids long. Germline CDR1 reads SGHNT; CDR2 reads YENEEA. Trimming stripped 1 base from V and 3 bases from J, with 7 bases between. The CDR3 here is CASSLAGLYNEQFF. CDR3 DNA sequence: TGTGCCAGCAGCTTAGCTGGCCTCTACAATGAGCAGTTCTTC.

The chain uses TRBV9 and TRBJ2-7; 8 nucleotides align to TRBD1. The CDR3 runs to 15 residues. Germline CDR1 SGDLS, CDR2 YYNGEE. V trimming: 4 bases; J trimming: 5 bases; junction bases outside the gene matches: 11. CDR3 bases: TGTGCCAGCAGCAGAGAAGGCAGGGGGCTCGACGAGCAGTACTTC. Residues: CASSREGRGLDEQYF. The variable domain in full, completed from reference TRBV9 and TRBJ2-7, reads DSGVTQTPKHLITATGQRVTLRCSPRSGDLSVYWYQQSLDQGLQFLIQYYNGEERAKGNILERFSAQQFPDLHSELNLSSLELGDSALYFCASSREGRGLDEQYFGPGTRLTVT.